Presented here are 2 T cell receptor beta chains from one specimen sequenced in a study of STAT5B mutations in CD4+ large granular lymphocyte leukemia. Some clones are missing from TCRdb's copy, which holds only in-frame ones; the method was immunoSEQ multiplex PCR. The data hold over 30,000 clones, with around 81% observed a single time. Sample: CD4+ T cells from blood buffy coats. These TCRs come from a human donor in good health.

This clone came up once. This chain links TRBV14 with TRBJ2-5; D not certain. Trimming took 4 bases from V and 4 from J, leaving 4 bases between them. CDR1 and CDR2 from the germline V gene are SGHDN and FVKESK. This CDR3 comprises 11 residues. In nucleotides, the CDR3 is TGTGCCAGCAGCCGGGGAGAGACCCAGTACTTC. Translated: CASSRGETQYF. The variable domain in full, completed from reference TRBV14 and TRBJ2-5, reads EAGVTQFPSHSVIEKGQTVTLRCDPISGHDNLYWYRRVMGKEIKFLLHFVKESKQDESGMPNNRFLAERTGGTYSTLKVQPAELEDSGVYFCASSRGETQYFGPGTRLLVL.

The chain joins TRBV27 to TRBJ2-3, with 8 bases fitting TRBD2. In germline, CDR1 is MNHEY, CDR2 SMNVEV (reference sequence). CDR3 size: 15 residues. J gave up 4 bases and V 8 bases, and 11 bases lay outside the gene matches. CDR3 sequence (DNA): TGTGCCAGCTCAACTAGCGGCCGGTGGGCAGATACGCAGTATTTT. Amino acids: CASSTSGRWADTQYF.